The text below deals with one T cell receptor (beta chain). Its target is unknown. Primers for the PCR totalled 60 Vbeta and 13 Jbeta. Sequencing used immunoSEQ multiplex PCR; TCRdb keeps in-frame clones, though not all of them. The sample includes about 100,000 clones, about 75% of them seen just once. The CDR3 spans 14 residues. The germline V gene encodes CDR1 SGHRS and CDR2 YFSETQ. Trimming cost V 4 bases and J 7 bases, with 15 bases left between them. This sample was taken from a study of cytomegalovirus exposure and HLA in healthy donors. Study-level results: The authors considered a cluster of highly shared sequence variants likely to be a sequencing artifact.

The chain uses TRBV5-1 and TRBJ1-3; TRBD1 is a possible D gene (6 bases). Sequencing was done on a sample of PBMCs. The origin of this receptor is a male donor in good health and CMV-seropositive. CDR3 in amino acids: CASSEQGSGNTIYF. Here the CDR3 DNA reads TGCGCCAGCAGCGAACAGGGTTCCGGGAACACCATATATTTT.